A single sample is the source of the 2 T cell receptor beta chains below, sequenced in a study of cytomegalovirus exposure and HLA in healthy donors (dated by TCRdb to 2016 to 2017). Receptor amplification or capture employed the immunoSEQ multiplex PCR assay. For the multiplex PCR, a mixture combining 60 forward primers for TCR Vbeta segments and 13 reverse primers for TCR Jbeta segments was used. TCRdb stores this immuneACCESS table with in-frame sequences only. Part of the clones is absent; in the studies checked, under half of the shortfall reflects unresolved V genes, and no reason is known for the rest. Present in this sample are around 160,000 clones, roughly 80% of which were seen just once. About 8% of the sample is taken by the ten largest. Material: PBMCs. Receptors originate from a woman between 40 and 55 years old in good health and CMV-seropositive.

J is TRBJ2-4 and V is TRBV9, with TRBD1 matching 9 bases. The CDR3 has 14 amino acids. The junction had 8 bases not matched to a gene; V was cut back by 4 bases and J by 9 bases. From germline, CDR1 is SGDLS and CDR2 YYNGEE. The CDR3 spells CASSPRDRDGIQYF. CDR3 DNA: TGTGCCAGCAGCCCCCGGGACAGGGATGGCATTCAGTACTTC. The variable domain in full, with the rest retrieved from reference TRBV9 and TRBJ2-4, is DSGVTQTPKHLITATGQRVTLRCSPRSGDLSVYWYQQSLDQGLQFLIQYYNGEERAKGNILERFSAQQFPDLHSELNLSSLELGDSALYFCASSPRDRDGIQYFGAGTRLSVL.

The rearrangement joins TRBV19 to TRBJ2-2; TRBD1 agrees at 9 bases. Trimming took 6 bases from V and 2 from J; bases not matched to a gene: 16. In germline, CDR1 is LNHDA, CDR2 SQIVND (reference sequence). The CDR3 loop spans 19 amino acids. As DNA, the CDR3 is TGTGCCAGTAGGGGAAGGGGACAGGGCTTGTTCCGTAACACCGGGGAGCTGTTTTTT. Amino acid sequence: CASRGRGQGLFRNTGELFF.